One sample yielded the 8 T cell receptor beta chains listed below, sequenced in a study of T cells in Graves' hyperthyroidism and ophthalmopathy. RNA transcripts were the template for amplifying TCR beta CDR3 regions. Initially, a first-round RT-PCR of the TCR CDR3 employed the HTBI primer set. TCRdb reprocessed the multiplex PCR reads with MiXCR, giving one entry per CDR3 protein. The profile covers about 640,000 distinct CDR3 sequences, with around 20% appearing a single time and around a third taken by the ten largest. The sample comprised blood. These receptors were collected from a young man with Graves' ophthalmopathy.

This clonotype was counted many times. The chain links TRBV28 to TRBJ2-3; D gene ambiguous. Per the germline V gene, CDR1 is MDHEN and CDR2 is SYDVKM. The CDR3 extends over 14 amino acids. Trimming left V 7 bases short and J 1 base short, with 12 bases between. CDR3 nucleotide sequence: TGTGCCAGCAAATCTCAGCGCGGCACAGATACGCAGTATTTT. It encodes CASKSQRGTDTQYF.

In this sample, this clonotype turned up many times. The V gene is TRBV5-1, the J gene TRBJ2-1; D ambiguous. V lost 0 bases, J lost 7 bases, and 14 bases lay in between. This CDR3 spans 15 amino acids. The V gene's germline CDR1 is SGHRS and CDR2 YFSETQ. CDR3 residues: CASSLDGRQKNEQFF. CDR3 DNA: TGCGCCAGCAGCTTGGACGGGCGTCAGAAAAATGAGCAGTTCTTC.

The rearrangement links TRBV11-3 to TRBJ1-1; D is undetermined. CDR1 and CDR2 from the germline V gene are SGHNT and YENEEA. Deletions cut 2 bases from V and 4 bases from J, with 8 bases between. The CDR3 is made up of 13 amino acids. In DNA, the CDR3 is TGTGCCAGCAGCTTAAGTGGATTCACTGAAGCTTTCTTT. Amino acid sequence: CASSLSGFTEAFF.

Concerning this clonotype: Germline and junction disagree at one end, which may indicate a read error. V and J are TRBV19 and TRBJ1-4; 9 positions match TRBD1. Germline-derived CDR1 and CDR2 are LNHDA and SQIVND (reference sequence). This CDR3 is 14 amino acids long. The CDR3 protein is CASSDRGQGEKLVF. Here the CDR3 DNA reads TGTGCCAGTAGCGACAGGGGACAGGGAGAAAAACTGGTTTTT.

This chain joins TRBV5-5 and TRBJ2-7, with 10 bases identical to TRBD1. This CDR3 region has 15 residues. CDR1 is SGHKS, CDR2 YYEKEE, per germline (reference sequence). V shed 4 bases, J shed 1 base, and the junction held 5 bases outside the gene matches. The chain's CDR3 is CASSEDRGPSYEQYF. In DNA form, the CDR3 reads TGTGCCAGCAGCGAAGACAGGGGGCCATCCTACGAGCAGTACTTC.

This clonotype has just a few counts. The chain links TRBV20-1 to TRBJ2-4; tentatively, D is TRBD1 or TRBD2 (5 bases each). The V gene lost 6 bases and the J gene lost 3 bases, with 12 bases spanning the gap. There are 13 residues in the CDR3. Germline V CDR1 and CDR2: DFQATT, SNEGSKA (reference sequence). The CDR3 reads CSAPGTGKNIQYF. The CDR3 DNA follows: TGCAGTGCCCCAGGGACGGGCAAAAACATTCAGTACTTC.

This clonotype was recorded at least ten times. The rearrangement joins TRBV12-3 or TRBV12-4 to TRBJ2-7, with 7 bases matching TRBD1. V shed 3 bases and J 2 bases; nucleotides not matched to a gene: 7. There are 15 residues in the CDR3. In DNA form, the CDR3 reads TGTGCCAGCAGTTTCGGGACAGAAGAAGCCTACGAGCAGTACTTC. Protein: CASSFGTEEAYEQYF.

A note on this clonotype: A much more abundant neighbour one base away suggests this may be a read error. The J gene is TRBJ1-2, the V gene TRBV11-2; D is perhaps TRBD1 (5 bases). The CDR3 loop spans 15 amino acids. The ends were cut back, 1 base at V and 7 bases at J, with 16 bases in the middle. The germline gives CDR1 SGHAT, CDR2 FQNNGV. The CDR3 region has the DNA TGTGCCAGCAGCTTAGTTGAGACCGGTGGGGGTGGCTACACCTTC. Its translation: CASSLVETGGGGYTF. Drawing the rest from reference TRBV11-2 and TRBJ1-2, the complete variable domain is EAGVAQSPRYKIIEKRQSVAFWCNPISGHATLYWYQQILGQGPKLLIQFQNNGVVDDSQLPKDRFSAERLKGVDSTLKIQPAKLEDSAVYLCASSLVETGGGGYTFGSGTRLTVV.